This T cell receptor (beta chain) was retrieved from a study of blood T cell repertoires in COVID-19. In the study overall: Researchers got acute and convalescent COVID-19 samples from the United States, Italy and Spain. Sources were T cells, B-cell-depleted T cells, or PBMCs; the material itself was cDNA or gDNA.

In the study's own analysis: Estimated nucleated cell counts came from reference gene primer amplification. Clones were sequenced by immunoSEQ multiplex PCR, and TCRdb holds only the in-frame ones, with some missing. V and J calls plus clone size are reproduced from that table; the DNA served to infer D and trimming. Here the sample spans roughly 300,000 clones, 83% being singletons. Trimming cost V 0 bases and J 4 bases, with 11 bases left between them. Germline lookup yields CDR1 SGHDT and CDR2 YYEEEE. The CDR3 covers 15 residues. The sequencing sample was made of peripheral blood. This rearrangement joins TRBV5-6 to TRBJ1-5; D unresolved. This sequence originates from a woman between 45 and 65 years old who had recovered from COVID-19. CDR3 DNA: TGTGCCAGCAGCTTGGTAAGGGCGGGGAATCAGCCCCAGCATTTT. Amino acid sequence: CASSLVRAGNQPQHF.